The clone carrying this T cell receptor beta chain was observed a few times. Its antigen is unidentified. This sample is part of a study of CD8+ T cells in alopecia areata. About the research overall: Treatment of the treated patients consisted of oral tofacitinib, 5 to 10 mg twice daily.

As the sequencing template, cDNA was produced by extracting RNA and reverse transcribing it. Assay: immunoSEQ multiplex PCR; the TCRdb copy retains only in-frame clones and omits some. The sample consists of around 100,000 clones, approximately 54% of them appearing once. Study-wide points: TCR sharing across patients was less clear than in mice, possibly HLA-related. Tofacitinib yielded significantly lower scalp clonality and fewer expanded CD8+ clones among the top 100. Clonality in lesional scalp, especially alopecia totalis/universalis, exceeded that of normal scalp.

Treatment described: oral pan-JAK inhibitor, 5-10 mg twice daily. In germline, CDR1 is SQVTM, CDR2 ANQGSEA. The CDR3 has 16 residues. Germline trimming cut 1 base from V and 0 bases from J; bases unmatched to any gene: 5. This clonotype originated in a human donor with alopecia areata. Specimen: CD8+ T cells sorted from blood, collected at week 24, from a patient treated with tofacitinib. The chain combines TRBV29-1 with TRBJ2-1; the match to TRBD2 covers 8 bases. The CDR3 DNA reads as TGCAGCGTTGAAGGTCCCGGGACTAGCTCCTACAATGAGCAGTTCTTC. This codes for CSVEGPGTSSYNEQFF.